The source of this T cell receptor beta chain is a study of CD8+ T cells in alopecia areata. RNA extraction and reverse transcription yielded cDNA as sequencing template. Only in-frame clones appear in the TCRdb table, and some are missing; sequencing was by immunoSEQ multiplex PCR. The sample lists 150,000 to 200,000 clones; about 48% were seen once. Described treatment: oral pan-JAK inhibitor, 5-10 mg twice daily. The germline V gene encodes CDR1 SQVTM and CDR2 ANQGSEA. With 4 bases removed from V and 7 bases from J, the gap between germline ends came to 10 bases. The CDR3 is 12 amino acids. The clonotype was recovered from a human donor with alopecia areata. The material sequenced was CD8+ T cells sorted from blood, taken at week 24, from a patient treated with tofacitinib. V is TRBV29-1 and J is TRBJ2-2; D is tentatively TRBD1 or TRBD2 (5 bases each). The CDR3 DNA sequence: TGCAGCGTTGGAGGGGCGGACGGGGAGCTGTTTTTT. It yields the protein CSVGGADGELFF.